These 9 T cell receptor beta chains originate from one sample sequenced in a study of blood T cell repertoires in COVID-19 (dated by TCRdb to 2019 to 2021). Libraries were made using the immunoSEQ multiplex PCR assay. TCRdb holds this immuneACCESS table with in-frame rearrangements only. Some clones are missing; in checked studies, unresolved V genes explain under half, and the rest has no known cause. The sample yields some 160,000 clones; approximately 80% were counted once. The top ten hold around 8.9% of the sample. Material for sequencing was peripheral blood. The receptor set was obtained from a woman older than 75 with COVID-19, enrolled during active disease.

This rearrangement joins TRBV6-1 to TRBJ2-7, with 7 positions matching TRBD1. Germline CDR1 and CDR2: MNHNS and SASEGT. V trimming: 2 bases; J trimming: 0 bases; junction bases outside the gene matches: 10. The CDR3 runs to 17 residues. CDR3 amino acids: CASSEKPGQLFSYEQYF. The CDR3 DNA sequence: TGTGCCAGCAGTGAAAAACCGGGACAGCTATTCTCCTACGAGCAGTACTTC.

This sequence joins TRBV5-4 and TRBJ2-2; 9 nucleotides align to TRBD2. Germline loops: CDR1 SGHNT, CDR2 YYREEE (reference sequence). Unmatched junction bases numbered 10, after V lost 4 bases and J lost 6 bases. The CDR3 is 16 amino acids. For the CDR3, the DNA is TGTGCCAGCAGCACTAGGCGGGAGGGCCCCTCCGGGGAGCTGTTTTTT. Protein sequence: CASSTRREGPSGELFF.

For the CDR3, the DNA is TGTGCCAGCAATCCGGGGTTACGATCTGGGGCCAACGTCCTGACTTTC. Its protein product is CASNPGLRSGANVLTF. This chain joins TRBV2 and TRBJ2-6; possible D gene TRBD2, 5 bases. Trimming took off 7 bases at V and 1 base at J, with 14 bases between the two ends. The V gene's germline CDR1 is SNHLY and CDR2 FYNNEI. The CDR3 covers 16 residues.

The V and J genes are TRBV28 and TRBJ2-7, with D possibly TRBD1 on 6 matching bases. This CDR3 has 14 amino acids. Trimming took 6 bases from V and 4 from J, leaving 16 bases between them. CDR1 and CDR2 (germline): MDHEN, SYDVKM. The CDR3 loop reads CASSERTVPYEQYF. The CDR3 coding sequence is TGTGCCAGCAGCGAACGGACAGTTCCATACGAGCAGTACTTC.

The chain joins TRBV27 to TRBJ1-5; TRBD1 matches at 7 bases. The germline V gene has CDR1 MNHEY and CDR2 SMNVEV (reference sequence). The CDR3 loop spans 12 amino acids. V shed 5 bases, J shed 6 bases, and the junction held 1 base outside the gene matches. CDR3 nucleotide sequence: TGTGCCAGCAGTCCAGGGGGTCAGCCCCAGCATTTT. Amino acid sequence: CASSPGGQPQHF.

The V gene is TRBV29-1, the J gene TRBJ1-5; D might be TRBD1 (5 bases). Trimming stripped 6 bases from V and 7 bases from J, with 16 bases between. The CDR3 has 13 amino acids. Germline assignment: CDR1 SQVTM and CDR2 ANQGSEA. The DNA of the CDR3 is TGCAGCGTCGGGTCGGGGGGAGGGCAGCCCCAGCATTTT. It is translated as CSVGSGGGQPQHF.

This rearrangement joins TRBV19 to TRBJ1-3; D might be TRBD1 (5 bases). V lost 5 bases and J lost 0, with 11 bases in between. Germline CDR1 reads LNHDA; CDR2 reads SQIVND (reference sequence). The CDR3 runs to 15 residues. The DNA of the CDR3 is TGTGCCAGTAGTGCTATGGGGCTCTCTGGAAACACCATATATTTT. Translation gives CASSAMGLSGNTIYF.

The V and J genes are TRBV18 and TRBJ1-2; 9 bases fit TRBD1. Germline V gives CDR1 KGHSH, CDR2 LQKENI. This CDR3 has 17 amino acids. The J segment lost 5 bases and the V segment lost 1 base, leaving 11 bases of the junction unmatched. The CDR3 here is CASSPLTGGSAVYGYTF. CDR3 bases: TGTGCCAGCTCACCACTAACAGGGGGCTCAGCGGTGTATGGCTACACCTTC.

DNA for the CDR3: TGCGCCAGCACGTCGGACAGGCTCCTGAACACTGAAGCTTTCTTT. This codes for CASTSDRLLNTEAFF. This sequence joins TRBV5-1 and TRBJ1-1, with TRBD1 matching over 7 bases. This CDR3 has 15 amino acids. From germline, CDR1 is SGHRS and CDR2 YFSETQ. Trimming at V came to 6 bases and at J to 0 bases, leaving 8 bases not matched to a gene.